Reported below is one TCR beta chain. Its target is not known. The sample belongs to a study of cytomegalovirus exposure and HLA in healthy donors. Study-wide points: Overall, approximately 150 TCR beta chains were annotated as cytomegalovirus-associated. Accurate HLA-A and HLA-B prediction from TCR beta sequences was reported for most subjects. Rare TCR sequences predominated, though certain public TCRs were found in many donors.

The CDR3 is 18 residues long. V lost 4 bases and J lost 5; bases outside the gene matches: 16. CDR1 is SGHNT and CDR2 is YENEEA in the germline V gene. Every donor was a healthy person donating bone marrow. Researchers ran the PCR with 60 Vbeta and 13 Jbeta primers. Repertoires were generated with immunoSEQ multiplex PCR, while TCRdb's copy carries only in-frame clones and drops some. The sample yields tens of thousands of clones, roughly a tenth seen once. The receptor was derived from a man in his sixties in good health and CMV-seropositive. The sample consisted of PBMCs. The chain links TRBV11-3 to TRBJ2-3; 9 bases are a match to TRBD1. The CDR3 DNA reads TGTGCCAGCAGCTCAGCCGGAGACTACAGGGGGCCGCAAGATACGCAGTATTTT. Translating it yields CASSSAGDYRGPQDTQYF.